The rows below give T cell receptor beta chains drawn from one sample of a study of blood T cell repertoires in COVID-19. Libraries were prepared by immunoSEQ multiplex PCR; TCRdb keeps only in-frame clonotypes and omits some of them. The sample has more than 300,000 clones, around 87% seen once. Sample: peripheral blood. The source is a woman in her thirties with COVID-19, enrolled during active disease. Each CDR3 is given with its conserved first and last residue. A D gene is named only where the DNA matches it firmly. The size field is filled for only some rows; it gives once, few, many or a size class.

TRBV7-9	.	TRBD2	TRBJ2-3	CASSLKGAGVVDTQYF	TGTGCCAGCAGCTTAAAAGGGGCGGGAGTCGTAGATACGCAGTATTTT
TRBV6-4	.	.	TRBJ2-3	CASRRASDGSDTQYF	TGTGCCAGCAGGCGGGCTAGCGATGGGTCAGATACGCAGTATTTT
TRBV19	.	.	TRBJ2-7	CASSIGAGSYEQYF	TGTGCCAGTAGTATCGGCGCAGGGTCGTACGAGCAGTACTTC
TRBV10-3	.	TRBD1	TRBJ2-1	CAISESTGGYNEQFF	TGTGCCATCAGTGAGTCGACAGGGGGCTACAATGAGCAGTTCTTC
TRBV2	.	.	TRBJ1-1	CASSDLIADTEAFF	TGTGCCAGCAGTGACCTAATAGCGGACACTGAAGCTTTCTTT
TRBV28	.	TRBD1	TRBJ1-4	CASNIYSGTGGEKLFF	TGTGCCAGCAATATTTATTCCGGGACAGGGGGTGAAAAACTGTTTTTT
TRBV5-5	.	TRBD1	TRBJ1-1	CASSGQGAGTEAFF	TGTGCCAGCAGCGGACAGGGAGCTGGCACTGAAGCTTTCTTT
TRBV7-9	.	TRBD1	TRBJ2-7	CASSPGTGDSYEQYF	TGTGCCAGCAGTCCCGGGACAGGGGACTCCTACGAGCAGTACTTC
TRBV19	.	TRBD1	TRBJ1-2	CASSLTGDYGYTF	TGTGCCAGTAGCCTAACAGGGGACTATGGCTACACCTTC
TRBV6-5	.	.	TRBJ2-6	CASSFGGAPGANVLTF	TGTGCCAGCAGTTTTGGGGGGGCCCCTGGGGCCAACGTCCTGACTTTC
TRBV10-3	.	.	TRBJ2-7	CAIRPDTIYEQYF	TGTGCCATCAGGCCAGACACAATCTACGAGCAGTACTTC
TRBV28	.	TRBD2	TRBJ2-1	CASSQLAGAHNEQFF	TGTGCCAGCAGCCAACTAGCGGGCGCCCACAATGAGCAGTTCTTC
TRBV10-1	few	.	TRBJ1-3	CASSVGIGNTIYF	TGCGCCAGCAGTGTCGGGATTGGAAACACCATATATTTT
TRBV28	.	.	TRBJ2-7	CASSPLVGDEQYF	TGTGCCAGCAGTCCTCTCGTGGGAGACGAGCAGTACTTC
TRBV9	once	.	TRBJ1-2	CASSVAPGGAYGYTF	TGTGCCAGCAGCGTGGCGCCCGGGGGTGCCTATGGCTACACCTTC
TRBV7-2	.	TRBD1	TRBJ2-7	CASSNRDRAYEQYF	TGTGCCAGCAGCAACCGGGACAGAGCCTACGAGCAGTACTTC
TRBV27	.	.	TRBJ1-5	CASSLLGRGQPQHF	TGTGCCAGCAGTTTATTGGGTAGGGGCCAGCCCCAGCATTTT
TRBV28	.	.	TRBJ1-1	CASSLFLRVVATEAFF	TGTGCCAGCAGTTTATTCCTCCGGGTCGTGGCCACTGAAGCTTTCTTT
TRBV15	.	TRBD1	TRBJ2-3	CATSSPGQGDTQYF	TGTGCCACCAGCTCCCCGGGACAGGGGGATACGCAGTATTTT
TRBV28	.	.	TRBJ2-5	CASSSPTNQETQYF	TGTGCCAGCAGCTCACCAACTAACCAAGAGACCCAGTACTTC
TRBV30	.	TRBD1	TRBJ2-4	CAWSRDRDPIQYF	TGTGCCTGGAGTAGGGACAGGGACCCCATTCAGTACTTC
TRBV2	.	.	TRBJ1-5	CASSTYWQGQPQHF	TGTGCCAGCAGCACGTACTGGCAGGGTCAGCCCCAGCATTTT
TRBV5-6	.	TRBD1	TRBJ1-2	CASSPGTGGSGYGYTF	TGTGCCAGCAGCCCGGGGACAGGGGGCTCGGGCTATGGCTACACCTTC
TRBV27	.	.	TRBJ2-1	CASSLVAVSGEQFF	TGTGCCAGCAGTTTAGTAGCGGTGTCGGGTGAGCAGTTCTTC
TRBV6-5	.	TRBD1	TRBJ2-7	CASSYSDGTAYEQYF	TGTGCCAGCAGTTACTCGGATGGGACAGCCTACGAGCAGTACTTC
TRBV28	once	.	TRBJ1-1	CASTTDRITFF	TGTGCCAGCACTACGGACAGAATAACTTTCTTT
TRBV20-1	.	TRBD2	TRBJ2-7	CSASVSGREGEQYF	TGCAGTGCTAGTGTTAGCGGGAGGGAGGGCGAGCAGTACTTC
TRBV30	once	TRBD1	TRBJ1-5	CAWSTGGRQPQHF	TGTGCCTGGAGTACAGGGGGCAGGCAGCCCCAGCATTTT
TRBV30	.	.	TRBJ2-2	CAWSVLERANTGELFF	TGTGCCTGGAGTGTACTGGAGCGGGCGAACACCGGGGAGCTGTTTTTT
TRBV24-1	.	TRBD1	TRBJ2-1	CATSDLRDRGLYEQFF	TGTGCCACCAGTGATTTGAGGGACAGGGGATTATATGAGCAGTTCTTC
TRBV7-3	.	TRBD1	TRBJ2-7	CASSLTQGAEYEQYF	TGTGCCAGCAGCTTAACTCAGGGGGCCGAATACGAGCAGTACTTC
TRBV7-8	.	.	TRBJ2-1	CASSLAGVGNEQFF	TGTGCCAGCAGCTTAGCGGGAGTAGGAAATGAGCAGTTCTTC
TRBV28	few	.	TRBJ1-5	CASSPRTNNQPQHF	TGTGCCAGCAGTCCTAGGACAAACAATCAGCCCCAGCATTTT
TRBV6-2/TRBV6-3	once	TRBD1	TRBJ2-2	CASSYSRQGATGELFF	TGTGCCAGCAGTTACTCGCGCCAGGGGGCCACCGGGGAGCTGTTTTTT
TRBV24-1	.	TRBD2	TRBJ2-1	CATRKGSGRGDEQFF	TGTGCCACCAGGAAGGGGAGCGGGAGGGGCGATGAGCAGTTCTTC
TRBV5-6	.	.	TRBJ2-2	CASSPYDSNTGELFF	TGTGCCAGCAGCCCCTACGATTCGAACACCGGGGAGCTGTTTTTT
TRBV7-9	.	.	TRBJ2-2	CASSLWESPANTGELFF	TGTGCCAGCAGCTTATGGGAGTCCCCCGCGAACACCGGGGAGCTGTTTTTT
TRBV10-3	.	.	TRBJ2-2	CAISQGLDAGELFF	TGTGCCATCAGTCAGGGACTCGACGCCGGGGAGCTGTTTTTT
TRBV9	.	TRBD1	TRBJ1-2	CASSITGANYGYTF	TGTGCCAGCAGTATAACAGGGGCTAACTATGGCTACACCTTC
TRBV10-3	.	TRBD1	TRBJ2-7	CAISAQGQGYEQYF	TGTGCCATCAGTGCCCAGGGACAGGGGTACGAGCAGTACTTC
TRBV30	.	.	TRBJ2-1	CASILEGAGGQPQFF	TGTGCCTCAATACTTGAGGGGGCCGGGGGCCAACCGCAGTTCTTC
TRBV27	.	TRBD2	TRBJ2-7	CASSDKKTSGSSYEQYF	TGTGCCAGCAGTGACAAAAAAACTAGCGGGAGCTCCTACGAGCAGTACTTC
TRBV29-1	.	TRBD2	TRBJ2-7	CSVSIAGAYEQYF	TGCAGCGTTTCAATAGCGGGGGCCTACGAGCAGTACTTC